This TCR beta chain was sequenced in a study of cytomegalovirus exposure and HLA in healthy donors. Overall study: The 95 to 150 validation repertoires used the same platform as the 650 to 850 first-cohort repertoires, a later analysis reported.

This CDR3 comprises 16 residues. V was shortened by 2 bases and J by 4 bases, with 15 bases between the two germline ends. CDR1 and CDR2 (germline): SEHNR, FQNEAQ (reference sequence). This clone was observed a few times. Its antigen is not known. Profiled with immunoSEQ multiplex PCR; TCRdb holds only in-frame clones, not every one. The table shows about 120,000 clones, with 70% to 90% occurring only once. The donors were members of the validation cohort, which comprised 90 to 150 subjects and was separate from the first cohort of more than 500 subjects. Overall study results and limits: The tendency of first-cohort TCR clusters to co-occur in the approximately 120 validation repertoires was identified by a subsequent analysis. TCR beta chains numbering some 150 were designated cytomegalovirus-associated.

Source material: PBMCs. This chain connects TRBV7-9 to TRBJ2-1, with D perhaps matching TRBD2 (6 bases). This clonotype was obtained from a man aged 18-30 years in good health and CMV-seronegative. The CDR3 reads CASSLRLAVSYNEQFF. CDR3 DNA: TGTGCCAGCAGCTTAAGGTTAGCGGTTAGTTACAATGAGCAGTTCTTC.